Below are 25 T cell receptor beta chains sequenced from a single sample in a study of T cells in Graves' hyperthyroidism and ophthalmopathy. Researchers amplified the TCR beta CDR3 regions from RNA transcripts. When the TCR CDR3 underwent first-round RT-PCR, the HTBI primer set was used. MiXCR, applied by TCRdb to the multiplex PCR reads, yields one record per CDR3 protein. The data show fewer than 750,000 distinct CDR3 sequences, roughly 15% seen once. Input material: blood. The receptors were gathered from a woman between 50 and 59 years old with Graves' ophthalmopathy.

This clonotype was seen ten or more times. The chain links TRBV7-9 to TRBJ2-7; D ambiguous. The CDR3 loop spans 11 amino acids. V lost 6 bases, J lost 7 bases, and 10 bases lay in between. Germline V gives CDR1 SEHNR, CDR2 FQNEAQ (reference sequence). The DNA of the CDR3 is TGTGCCAGCAGAGACGGTACAGAGCAGTACTTC. This sequence encodes CASRDGTEQYF. The entire variable domain, with the rest obtained from reference TRBV7-9 and TRBJ2-7, is as follows: DTGVSQNPRHKITKRGQNVTFRCDPISEHNRLYWYRQTLGQGPEFLTYFQNEAQLEKSRLLSDRFSAERPKGSFSTLEIQRTEQGDSAMYLCASRDGTEQYFGPGTRLTVT.

The V and J genes are TRBV2 and TRBJ2-1, with D possibly called TRBD1 or TRBD2 (5 bases each). Germline loops: CDR1 SNHLY, CDR2 FYNNEI. The CDR3 extends over 12 amino acids. V dropped 6 bases and J dropped 11 bases, with 14 bases sitting between them. CDR3 residues: CASRDGAQKQFF. CDR3 DNA: TGTGCCAGCAGGGACGGGGCTCAGAAGCAGTTCTTC.

This clonotype was observed many times. This chain links TRBV7-9 with TRBJ1-5; D not certain. The CDR3 extends over 14 amino acids. V shed 5 bases and J shed 5 bases, with 13 bases lying between them. CDR1 and CDR2 from the germline V gene are SEHNR and FQNEAQ (reference sequence). The CDR3 loop reads CASSPSEPDQPQHF. CDR3 bases: TGTGCCAGCAGCCCTAGCGAACCGGATCAGCCCCAGCATTTT.

This sequence joins TRBV15 and TRBJ2-1, with TRBD2 identical over 15 bases. Losses at the gene ends were 4 bases for V and 8 bases for J; bases not matched to a gene: 3. CDR1 and CDR2 (germline): LNHNV, YYDKDF (reference sequence). The CDR3 is 15 residues long. CDR3 bases: TGTGCCACCAGCACCGGACTAGCGGGAGGGGATGAGCAGTTCTTC. Residues: CATSTGLAGGDEQFF. The full variable domain, completed using reference TRBV15 and TRBJ2-1, is DAMVIQNPRYQVTQFGKPVTLSCSQTLNHNVMYWYQQKSSQAPKLLFHYYDKDFNNEADTPDNFQSRRPNTSFCFLDIRSPGLGDTAMYLCATSTGLAGGDEQFFGPGTRLTVL.

This clonotype came up many times. The chain carries TRBV2 and TRBJ1-2, with a tentative D call TRBD1 (5 bases). The CDR3 extends over 17 amino acids. V gave up 0 bases and J gave up 5 bases, with 19 bases separating them. CDR1 and CDR2 from the germline V gene are SNHLY and FYNNEI. CDR3 loop: CASSEALPGTEGYGYTF. The CDR3 coding sequence is TGTGCCAGCAGTGAAGCGCTCCCCGGGACGGAAGGATATGGCTACACCTTC.

This clonotype has ten or more counts. This chain links TRBV24-1 with TRBJ2-5; D may match TRBD1 or TRBD2 (5 bases each). The CDR3 has 14 amino acids. The V gene lost 5 bases and the J gene lost 5 bases, with 14 bases spanning the gap. CDR1 KGHDR and CDR2 SFDVKD come from the germline V gene. Here the CDR3 reads CATSGRAEGETQYF. The CDR3 DNA reads as TGTGCCACCAGTGGTAGGGCCGAGGGGGAGACCCAGTACTTC.

This clonotype appeared many times. The gene calls are TRBV11-1 and TRBJ2-2; 8 positions match TRBD1. Germline CDR1 reads SGHAT; CDR2 reads FQDESV (reference sequence). The CDR3 runs to 13 residues. Unmatched junction bases numbered 4, after V lost 5 bases and J lost 8 bases. The DNA of the CDR3 is TGTGCCAGCAGCCAGGACAGGGATGGGGAGCTGTTTTTT. Translation gives CASSQDRDGELFF.

With regard to this clonotype: A much larger clone sits a single nucleotide away, making a read error possible. The genes are TRBV2 and TRBJ2-1; 7 nucleotides match TRBD2. Per the germline V gene, CDR1 is SNHLY and CDR2 is FYNNEI. V dropped 7 bases and J dropped 9; count of bases not matched to a gene: 15. The CDR3 is 15 residues long. The CDR3 DNA is TGTGCCAGCATTAAAGTGGGAGGGCCTAAGACTGAGCAGTTCTTC. Translation: CASIKVGGPKTEQFF.

This clonotype was seen only a few times. This chain connects TRBV24-1 to TRBJ2-1; 14 positions agree with TRBD2. The V gene's germline CDR1 is KGHDR and CDR2 SFDVKD. The CDR3 is made up of 15 amino acids. J was trimmed by 9 bases and V by 4 bases; bases with no gene match: 4. For the CDR3, the DNA is TGTGCCACCAGTGACCCGACTAGCGGGAGGGTTGAGCAGTTCTTC. This translates into CATSDPTSGRVEQFF.

This clonotype has ten or more counts. This CDR3 is CASSPPGLAGNNEQFF. The CDR3 nucleotides read TGTGCCAGCTCACCACCGGGGCTAGCGGGGAACAATGAGCAGTTCTTC. The chain recombines TRBV18 with TRBJ2-1, with TRBD2 matching 9 bases. This CDR3 is built from 16 residues. CDR1 is KGHSH, CDR2 LQKENI, per germline. Trimming at V came to 0 bases and at J to 5 bases, leaving 5 bases not matched to a gene.

This clonotype was counted many times. J is TRBJ1-2 and V is TRBV28; tentative D call: TRBD1 (5 bases). V shed 3 bases and J shed 4 bases, with 12 bases lying between them. The CDR3 runs to 14 residues. Germline CDR1 and CDR2: MDHEN and SYDVKM. The CDR3 here is CASSLLGRIYGYTF. The CDR3 DNA sequence: TGTGCCAGCAGTTTGTTGGGACGGATCTATGGCTACACCTTC.

The rearrangement links TRBV5-1 to TRBJ1-1, with TRBD1 matching 9 bases. The CDR3 has 16 residues. Germline V gene sequence: CDR1 SGHRS, CDR2 YFSETQ. With 7 bases clipped from V and 2 bases from J, the junction kept 12 bases outside the gene matches. CDR3 residues: CASCRDRARVNTEAFF. The CDR3 nucleotides read TGCGCCAGCTGCCGGGACAGGGCACGAGTAAACACTGAAGCTTTCTTT.

This clonotype was seen repeatedly, ten times or more. The chain joins TRBV30 to TRBJ2-7; 7 bases fit TRBD1. V was pared by 4 bases and J by 2 bases, with 5 bases of the junction left unmatched. CDR1 and CDR2 (germline): GTSNPN, SVGIG (reference sequence). CDR3 size: 13 residues. CDR3 sequence reads: CAWNGQVTYEQYF. CDR3 coding DNA: TGTGCCTGGAATGGACAGGTTACCTACGAGCAGTACTTC.

This clonotype showed up many times. The V and J genes are TRBV29-1 and TRBJ2-1; 10 bases align to TRBD1. The CDR3 has 14 amino acids. Trimming took 2 bases from V and 5 from J; bases not matched to a gene: 3. Germline CDR1 SQVTM, CDR2 ANQGSEA. The CDR3 region is CSVEMGQGHNEQFF. The CDR3 region has the DNA TGCAGCGTTGAAATGGGACAGGGGCACAATGAGCAGTTCTTC.

In its sample, this clonotype was seen a few times. This CDR3 is CASSPPRGAREQYF. CDR3 DNA sequence: TGTGCCAGCTCACCACCACGGGGGGCCCGCGAGCAGTACTTC. The chain has TRBV18 and TRBJ2-7; D might be TRBD2 (7 bases). Germline V CDR1 and CDR2: KGHSH, LQKENI. V dropped 0 bases and J dropped 6 bases, with 12 bases sitting between them. CDR3 length equals 14 residues.

This clonotype has a count of ten or more. J is TRBJ2-1 and V is TRBV7-2, with D unclear. V gave up 5 bases and J gave up 0 bases, with 11 bases separating them. The CDR3 runs 15 residues. Germline CDR1 reads SGHTA; CDR2 reads FQGNSA. CDR3: CASSPTPHSYNEQFF. The CDR3 nucleotides are TGTGCCAGCAGCCCGACACCGCACTCCTACAATGAGCAGTTCTTC.

This clonotype was recorded many times. The chain joins TRBV11-2 to TRBJ1-1, with 9 positions matching TRBD1. The V segment lost 5 bases and the J segment 3 bases; nucleotides outside the gene matches: 4. Germline CDR1 reads SGHAT; CDR2 reads FQNNGV. The CDR3 runs to 14 residues. CDR3 in DNA: TGTGCCAGCAGCCCGGACAGGGGATACACTGAAGCTTTCTTT. Protein sequence: CASSPDRGYTEAFF.

This clonotype was detected ten times or more. V usage is TRBV28 and J usage is TRBJ2-1; 7 bases agree with TRBD2. Germline trimming cut 3 bases from V and 6 bases from J; bases unmatched to any gene: 2. CDR3 length: 13 amino acids. Germline V lookup: CDR1 MDHEN, CDR2 SYDVKM. CDR3 coding DNA: TGTGCCAGCAGTTTGGGGACTATCAATGAGCAGTTCTTC. This encodes CASSLGTINEQFF.

The chain is built from TRBV19 and TRBJ2-2; no firm D call. The germline V and J ends were trimmed by 3 bases and 4 bases, with 9 bases remaining between them. The CDR3 spans 14 residues. Per germline, CDR1 LNHDA and CDR2 SQIVND (reference sequence). Written as DNA, the CDR3 is TGTGCCAGTAGTATCCCTAATCCCACCGGGGAGCTGTTTTTT. It yields the protein CASSIPNPTGELFF.

The gene calls are TRBV28 and TRBJ2-1; 16 bases fit TRBD2. Looked up from germline, CDR1 is MDHEN and CDR2 is SYDVKM. The CDR3 has 17 amino acids. The V segment lost 7 bases and the J segment 5 bases; nucleotides outside the gene matches: 8. The CDR3 reads CASNYPGTSGRDNEQFF. CDR3 DNA: TGTGCCAGCAACTATCCCGGGACTAGCGGGAGGGACAATGAGCAGTTCTTC.

This clonotype occurred many times. The V and J genes are TRBV4-2 and TRBJ1-5, with a weak D call TRBD1 (5 bases). The CDR3 runs to 14 residues. Between the trimmed V and J ends, which lost 3 bases and 3 bases, there was a span of 9 bases. CDR1 LGHNA and CDR2 YNFKEQ come from the germline V gene. The CDR3 protein is CASSHGGNNQPQHF. CDR3 nucleotides: TGTGCCAGCAGCCACGGGGGGAACAATCAGCCCCAGCATTTT.

This clonotype was seen ten or more times. V gene TRBV7-9 combines with J gene TRBJ2-3; D perhaps matches TRBD1 (6 bases). The CDR3 runs to 16 residues. Germline V gene sequence: CDR1 SEHNR, CDR2 FQNEAQ (reference sequence). Trimming removed 1 base from V and 0 bases from J, with 11 bases in between. In nucleotides, the CDR3 is TGTGCCAGCAGCTTAGGACAGGTCTCTAGCACAGATACGCAGTATTTT. Its translation: CASSLGQVSSTDTQYF.

This clonotype showed up just a few times. V is TRBV9 and J is TRBJ2-1, with 7 bases fitting TRBD2. The CDR3 runs 13 residues. The V and J ends lost 2 bases and 5 bases, in that order; junction bases with no gene match: 1. Germline V lookup: CDR1 SGDLS, CDR2 YYNGEE. The CDR3 spells CASSVLADNEQFF. The CDR3 nucleotides read TGTGCCAGCAGCGTTCTAGCGGACAATGAGCAGTTCTTC.

At least ten counts were recorded for this clonotype. The gene calls are TRBV7-2 and TRBJ2-5, with D perhaps being TRBD1 or TRBD2 (5 bases each). The CDR3 runs 13 residues. The germline CDR1 and CDR2 sequences are SGHTA and FQGNSA. V was shortened by 5 bases and J by 3 bases, with 10 bases between the two germline ends. The CDR3 here is CASSRGEKETQYF. The CDR3 nucleotides read TGTGCCAGCAGCCGAGGGGAAAAAGAGACCCAGTACTTC.

This clonotype appeared many times. The genes are TRBV7-2 and TRBJ2-3; D gene unclear. The CDR3 is made up of 15 amino acids. V lost 1 base and J lost 0, with 8 bases in between. Germline V gives CDR1 SGHTA, CDR2 FQGNSA. The DNA for the CDR3 is TGTGCCAGCAGCTTAGGCCCGGCTAGCACAGATACGCAGTATTTT. Its protein product is CASSLGPASTDTQYF.